A single sample gave rise to the 11 T cell receptor beta chains below, sequenced in a study of T cell responses to AZD1222 COVID-19 vaccine. Here immunoSEQ multiplex PCR was the method, and the copy in TCRdb shows in-frame clones only, minus some. The profile shows about 180,000 clones, 94% of them singletons. The material was peripheral blood, obtained 28 days after the second AZD1222 dose. These receptors were obtained from an adult who received the AZD1222 COVID-19 vaccine.

The genes are TRBV7-2 and TRBJ2-1; TRBD1 matches at 8 bases. Unmatched junction bases numbered 9, after V lost 0 bases and J lost 11 bases. CDR3 length equals 15 residues. Per the germline V gene, CDR1 is SGHTA and CDR2 is FQGNSA. The CDR3, as DNA: TGTGCCAGCAGCTTAGCCCAAGACAGGGGAGGTAAGCAGTTCTTC. It translates to CASSLAQDRGGKQFF.

The chain employs TRBV7-2 and TRBJ1-3; D is unresolved. Germline values: CDR1 SGHTA, CDR2 FQGNSA. This CDR3 is 17 amino acids long. The germline V and J ends were trimmed by 4 bases and 2 bases, with 18 bases remaining between them. The CDR3 sequence is CASSYMPPGAPGNTIYF. The CDR3 DNA sequence: TGTGCCAGCAGCTACATGCCCCCTGGAGCACCTGGAAACACCATATATTTT.

The chain recombines TRBV4-3 with TRBJ1-4; 9 bases are shared with TRBD1. Germline assignment: CDR1 LGHNA and CDR2 YSLEER. V was pared by 0 bases and J by 3 bases, with 14 bases of the junction left unmatched. This CDR3 region has 20 residues. This CDR3 reads CASSQEPSGQGMRANEKLFF. In DNA form, the CDR3 reads TGCGCCAGCAGCCAAGAACCCTCTGGACAGGGGATGAGAGCTAATGAAAAACTGTTTTTT.

As DNA, the CDR3 is TGTGCCATCAGTGATGCAGGGGGTAGCACAGATACGCAGTATTTT. This sequence encodes CAISDAGGSTDTQYF. The chain carries TRBV10-3 and TRBJ2-3; 7 bases align to TRBD1. CDR1 is ENHRY and CDR2 is SYGVKD in the germline V gene. The CDR3 is 15 residues long. With V trimmed by 3 bases and J by 0 bases, 3 bases remained unmatched.

The chain joins TRBV6-5 to TRBJ1-5; maybe TRBD1 (5 bases). Looked up from germline, CDR1 is MNHEY and CDR2 is SVGAGI. The CDR3 runs to 15 residues. Trimming shortened V by 7 bases and J by 0 bases, and 13 bases separated the two germline ends. The CDR3 protein is CASTTNRYSNQPQHF. The DNA for the CDR3 is TGTGCCAGCACCACAAACAGGTATAGCAATCAGCCCCAGCATTTT.

The genes are TRBV5-6 and TRBJ2-7; 12 bases agree with TRBD2. The CDR3 is 15 amino acids. The V and J ends lost 3 bases and 7 bases, in that order; junction bases with no gene match: 8. Germline CDR1 and CDR2: SGHDT and YYEEEE. The CDR3 reads CASSSLAGGPREQYF. Here the CDR3 DNA reads TGTGCCAGCAGCTCCCTAGCGGGAGGGCCTCGGGAGCAGTACTTC. Using reference TRBV5-6 and TRBJ2-7 for the parts outside the CDR3, the full variable domain is DAGVTQSPTHLIKTRGQQVTLRCSPKSGHDTVSWYQQALGQGPQFIFQYYEEEERQRGNFPDRFSGHQFPNYSSELNVNALLLGDSALYLCASSSLAGGPREQYFGPGTRLTVT.

This clone came up once. The chain joins TRBV7-8 to TRBJ1-5; unclear D gene. Germline V gives CDR1 SGHVS, CDR2 FQNEAQ. V was trimmed by 3 bases and J by 3 bases, leaving 6 bases between them. The CDR3 is 13 residues long. The CDR3 is CASSFGFNQPQHF. The CDR3 bases are TGTGCCAGCAGCTTCGGATTCAATCAGCCCCAGCATTTT.

This chain uses TRBV19 with TRBJ2-2; either TRBD1 or TRBD2 may fit D (6 bases each). The CDR3 length is 17 residues. Germline CDR1 LNHDA, CDR2 SQIVND (reference sequence). The V gene lost 1 base and the J gene lost 6 bases, with 18 bases spanning the gap. CDR3 region: CASSIVAQGTLAGELFF. The DNA of the CDR3 is TGTGCCAGTAGTATAGTCGCCCAGGGGACTTTGGCCGGGGAGCTGTTTTTT.

The rearrangement uses TRBV5-6 and TRBJ2-7; D is unresolved. CDR3 length: 13 residues. Trimming cost V 2 bases and J 6 bases, with 12 bases left between them. CDR1 SGHDT and CDR2 YYEEEE come from the germline V gene. Here the CDR3 reads CASSFSPQAEQYF. For the CDR3, the DNA is TGTGCCAGCAGCTTCAGCCCGCAAGCCGAGCAGTACTTC.

The chain links TRBV11-2 to TRBJ1-4, with 9 bases aligning to TRBD1. Trimming cost V 3 bases and J 12 bases; bases outside gene matches: 11. CDR1 SGHAT and CDR2 FQNNGV come from the germline V gene. This CDR3 is built from 15 residues. The chain's CDR3 is CASSFESGTGYQLFF. The DNA of the CDR3 is TGTGCCAGCAGCTTCGAATCCGGGACAGGGTACCAACTGTTTTTT.

Here the CDR3 reads CASSRWTEPNEKLFF. DNA of the CDR3: TGTGCCAGCAGTCGATGGACAGAACCTAATGAAAAACTGTTTTTT. The V and J genes are TRBV28 and TRBJ1-4, with a tentative D call TRBD1 (6 bases). Germline lookup yields CDR1 MDHEN and CDR2 SYDVKM. The CDR3 is 15 residues long. V was trimmed by 5 bases and J by 3 bases, leaving 13 bases between them.